Following are 9 T cell receptor beta chains from one sample sequenced in a study of beta chain features in type 1 diabetes (dated by TCRdb to 2016 to 2018). Libraries were prepared through the immunoSEQ multiplex PCR assay. All of the isolated RNA was reverse transcribed with the High Capacity cDNA Reverse Transcription Kit, so expressed TCRB transcripts were sequenced. Drawn from immuneACCESS, this table holds only the in-frame rearrangements with V and J called that TCRdb kept. Clones are partly lost; checked studies trace under half to an unresolved V gene and leave the rest unexplained. The sample table contains hundreds of thousands of clones; only one count was recorded for roughly an eighth of them. About 0.042% of the sample lies in the top ten. Sequences were obtained from naive CD4+ T cells from blood. The cell subset or site label on this specimen signifies: true naive CD4+ T cells. All receptors derive from a woman aged 18-30 years in good health.

The chain recombines TRBV25-1 with TRBJ1-1, with D tentatively TRBD1 (5 bases). Germline V gene lookup returns CDR1 MGHDK and CDR2 SYGVNS. This CDR3 comprises 14 residues. The V end was cut by 4 bases, the J end by 4 bases, with 13 bases between. CDR3: CASSGTLGATEAFF. The CDR3 coding sequence is TGTGCCAGCAGTGGTACTCTAGGGGCCACTGAAGCTTTCTTT.

This clone was found a few times. The chain employs TRBV7-8 and TRBJ2-3; TRBD1 matches 7 bases. This CDR3 has 14 residues. The germline V gene encodes CDR1 SGHVS and CDR2 FQNEAQ. The ends lost 11 bases at V and 0 bases at J; junction bases unmatched: 8. The CDR3 DNA reads TGTGCCGGAACCCGGGACAGCAGCACAGATACGCAGTATTTT. It encodes CAGTRDSSTDTQYF.

This clone has only a few counts. The chain has TRBV13 and TRBJ2-1, with D unresolved. The CDR3 sequence is 13 residues long. CDR1 is PRHDT and CDR2 is FYEKMQ in the germline V gene (reference sequence). The germline V and J ends were trimmed by 1 base and 15 bases, with 16 bases remaining between them. The CDR3 loop is CASSLVVLPGRFF. Here the CDR3 DNA reads TGTGCCAGCAGCTTAGTAGTTTTACCGGGTCGGTTCTTC.

The chain joins TRBV30 to TRBJ2-7; D is uncertain. The CDR3 runs 16 residues. Germline V gene lookup returns CDR1 GTSNPN and CDR2 SVGIG (reference sequence). V lost 1 base, J lost 2 bases, and 18 bases lay in between. The CDR3, as DNA: TGTGCCTGGAGTGATACCCTAAGACTGAGAACCTACGAGCAGTACTTC. Translating it yields CAWSDTLRLRTYEQYF.

A few counts support this clone. The chain has TRBV30 and TRBJ2-7; 7 nucleotides agree with TRBD2. CDR1 is GTSNPN, CDR2 SVGIG, per germline (reference sequence). Trimming at V came to 1 base and at J to 7 bases, leaving 7 bases not matched to a gene. The CDR3 contains 13 residues. The DNA of the CDR3 is TGTGCCTGGAGTGATAGCGGGCCGGAGGAGCAGTACTTC. Translating it yields CAWSDSGPEEQYF. Full variable domain (remainder filled in from reference TRBV30 and TRBJ2-7): SQTIHQWPATLVQPVGSPLSLECTVEGTSNPNLYWYRQAAGRGLQLLFYSVGIGQISSEVPQNLSASRPQDRQFILSSKKLLLSDSGFYLCAWSDSGPEEQYFGPGTRLTVT.

V gene TRBV10-3 combines with J gene TRBJ2-7; tentative D call: TRBD2 (5 bases). Trimming removed 0 bases from V and 6 bases from J, with 15 bases in between. Per the germline V gene, CDR1 is ENHRY and CDR2 is SYGVKD. The length of the CDR3 is 15 residues. CDR3 DNA: TGTGCCATCAGTGAGTCTCTCCGGGGAAATGGCGAGCAGTACGTC. This sequence encodes CAISESLRGNGEQYV.

The chain joins TRBV7-9 to TRBJ1-4; TRBD1 aligns across 9 bases. Looked up from germline, CDR1 is SEHNR and CDR2 is FQNEAQ (reference sequence). J gave up 8 bases and V 0 bases, and 4 bases lay outside the gene matches. The CDR3 is 15 amino acids. The CDR3 DNA reads as TGTGCCAGCAGCTTAGCCGGGACAGGGAAAGAAAAACTGTTTTTT. Amino acids: CASSLAGTGKEKLFF. The variable domain in full, with the rest retrieved from reference TRBV7-9 and TRBJ1-4, is DTGVSQNPRHKITKRGQNVTFRCDPISEHNRLYWYRQTLGQGPEFLTYFQNEAQLEKSRLLSDRFSAERPKGSFSTLEIQRTEQGDSAMYLCASSLAGTGKEKLFFGSGTQLSVL.

The chain uses TRBV27 and TRBJ2-3; D is perhaps TRBD1 (6 bases). The ends were cut back, 6 bases at V and 4 bases at J, with 14 bases in the middle. The CDR3 has 14 residues. CDR1 and CDR2 from the germline V gene are MNHEY and SMNVEV (reference sequence). The DNA for the CDR3 is TGTGCCAGCAGCTTTAAACAGGGATCAGATACGCAGTATTTT. It codes for CASSFKQGSDTQYF.

In its sample, this clone was seen a few times. This sequence joins TRBV10-3 and TRBJ2-3; D is tentatively TRBD1 or TRBD2 (5 bases each). The germline CDR1 and CDR2 sequences are ENHRY and SYGVKD. The CDR3 consists of 14 residues. V was clipped by 5 bases and J by 0 bases, with 9 bases between them. The CDR3 region is CAISWGKSTDTQYF. The CDR3 nucleotides read TGTGCCATCAGTTGGGGGAAGAGCACAGATACGCAGTATTTT.